A selection of T cell receptor beta chains follows, all from one sample in a study of cytomegalovirus exposure and HLA in healthy donors. Generated by immunoSEQ multiplex PCR, the TCRdb table keeps only in-frame clones and is missing some. The table has 150,000 to 160,000 clones, over 65% seen once. Sequences were obtained from PBMCs. These TCRs come from a man under 40 in good health and CMV-seronegative. Both conserved end residues are part of each CDR3. Each record gives: J gene, V gene, clone size, D gene, CDR3 protein, CDR3 DNA. A D gene is named only where the DNA matches it firmly. Expanded clones get a size class; other rows say once, few or many, or leave the size out.

>TRBJ1-1|TRBV7-8|.|.
CASSFPGQSRGTEAFF
TGTGCCAGCAGCTTTCCGGGACAATCCCGGGGCACTGAAGCTTTCTTT
>TRBJ1-1|TRBV5-1|.|TRBD1
CASSLLDRAKGNTEAFF
TGCGCCAGCAGCCTCCTGGACAGGGCGAAGGGGAACACTGAAGCTTTCTTT
>TRBJ1-1|TRBV28|.|.
CASSTWAGYTEAFF
TGTGCCAGCAGCACCTGGGCAGGGTACACTGAAGCTTTCTTT
>TRBJ1-3|TRBV28|.|.
CALQGNKGNTIYF
TGTGCCCTGCAGGGGAATAAGGGAAACACCATATATTTT
>TRBJ2-7|TRBV5-8|.|TRBD1
CASSRGQPYEQYF
TGTGCCAGCAGCCGGGGACAGCCTTACGAGCAGTACTTC
>TRBJ1-1|TRBV19|.|.
CASQPLQGNTEAFF
TGTGCCAGCCAACCACTACAGGGAAACACTGAAGCTTTCTTT
>TRBJ1-6|TRBV2|.|.
CASSTGLVPFSPLHF
TGTGCCAGCAGTACGGGACTTGTTCCCTTTTCACCCCTCCACTTT
>TRBJ1-5|TRBV2|.|.
CASSEPSIGRQHF
TGTGCCAGCAGTGAACCTTCTATTGGGCGCCAGCATTTT
>TRBJ1-1|TRBV27|.|.
CASSITGSTEAFF
TGTGCCAGCAGCATCACAGGAAGCACTGAAGCTTTCTTT
>TRBJ2-7|TRBV9|.|TRBD2
CASSVGLAGDEQYF
TGTGCCAGCAGCGTAGGACTAGCGGGGGACGAGCAGTACTTC
>TRBJ1-2|TRBV7-8|.|.
CASSLAAGEGYTF
TGTGCCAGCAGCTTAGCGGCAGGCGAGGGCTACACCTTC
>TRBJ2-7|TRBV11-2|.|.
CASSLAGYEQYF
TGTGCCAGCAGCTTAGCAGGTTACGAGCAGTACTTC
>TRBJ2-1|TRBV5-1|.|.
CASSLGGPSYNEQFF
TGCGCCAGCAGCTTGGGGGGGCCCTCCTACAATGAGCAGTTCTTC
>TRBJ1-2|TRBV5-8|.|TRBD1
CASSLEEGASGYTF
TGTGCCAGCAGCTTGGAGGAGGGGGCGAGTGGCTACACCTTC
>TRBJ2-7|TRBV6-1|once|TRBD2
CASFKRGPSYEQYF
TGTGCCAGCTTCAAGCGGGGGCCTTCCTACGAGCAGTACTTC
>TRBJ2-1|TRBV7-9|.|.
CASSQPYSGSYNEQFF
TGTGCCAGCAGCCAACCCTATAGCGGCTCCTACAATGAGCAGTTCTTC
>TRBJ1-1|TRBV28|.|TRBD1
CASSATGTENTEAFF
TGTGCCAGCAGTGCCACCGGGACAGAGAACACTGAAGCTTTCTTT
>TRBJ2-1|TRBV10-3|.|TRBD2
CAIRKTSGRHNEQFF
TGTGCCATCAGGAAGACTAGCGGGAGACACAATGAGCAGTTCTTC
>TRBJ1-5|TRBV19|.|TRBD1
CASSTGTGGYSNQPQHF
TGTGCCAGTAGCACCGGGACAGGGGGATATAGCAATCAGCCCCAGCATTTT
>TRBJ1-1|TRBV7-8|.|.
CASSFQGQTEAFF
TGTGCCAGCAGCTTCCAGGGGCAAACTGAAGCTTTCTTT
>TRBJ2-1|TRBV4-1|.|TRBD1
CASSASGQGSNEQFF
TGCGCCAGCAGCGCATCGGGACAGGGGTCGAATGAGCAGTTCTTC
>TRBJ2-7|TRBV7-2|.|TRBD1
CASKTGFYSYEQYF
TGTGCCAGCAAGACAGGGTTTTACTCCTACGAGCAGTACTTC
>TRBJ2-7|TRBV5-6|.|TRBD2
CASSWRGAPYEQYF
TGTGCCAGCAGCTGGCGGGGGGCTCCCTACGAGCAGTACTTC
>TRBJ2-1|TRBV4-2|.|TRBD2
CASSLEVAGGPNEQFF
TGTGCCAGCAGCCTAGAAGTAGCGGGGGGGCCCAATGAGCAGTTCTTC
>TRBJ2-7|TRBV21-1|.|.
CASSKSGSTYEQYF
TGTGCCAGCAGCAAATCGGGGTCTACCTACGAGCAGTACTTC
>TRBJ2-7|TRBV7-2|.|.
CASSLREAYEQYF
TGTGCCAGCAGCTTAAGGGAGGCCTACGAGCAGTACTTC
>TRBJ2-7|TRBV6-6|.|TRBD1
CASSYMTGGNEQYF
TGTGCCAGCAGTTACATGACAGGGGGGAACGAGCAGTACTTC
>TRBJ1-2|TRBV28|.|TRBD1
CASSPQGAWVGYTF
TGTGCCAGCAGTCCCCAGGGGGCTTGGGTTGGCTACACCTTC
>TRBJ2-3|TRBV29-1|.|.
CSVEDGSDTQYF
TGCAGCGTTGAAGACGGGTCAGATACGCAGTATTTT
>TRBJ1-1|TRBV18|.|TRBD1
CASSLTGEDTEAFF
TGTGCCAGCTCTCTCACAGGGGAGGACACTGAAGCTTTCTTT
>TRBJ2-7|TRBV28|once|TRBD1
CASSFRQGASLSSYEQYF
TGTGCCAGCAGTTTTCGGCAGGGGGCGTCCCTTAGCTCCTACGAGCAGTACTTC
>TRBJ2-2|TRBV5-6|few|.
CASSLWTDQAGELFF
TGTGCCAGCAGCTTGTGGACAGACCAGGCCGGGGAGCTGTTTTTT